The T cell receptor (beta chain) under discussion was sequenced for a study of blood T cell repertoires in COVID-19. Study overall: The United States, Italy and Spain provided the acute and convalescent COVID-19 samples.

Study processing details: Cell counts per sample came from amplifying reference gene primers. Here immunoSEQ multiplex PCR was the method, and the copy in TCRdb shows in-frame clones only, minus some. Clone size and the V and J calls come from that table; the DNA yielded D and trimming. The sample includes about 240,000 clones, around four fifths of them seen just once. The V gene's germline CDR1 is ENHRY and CDR2 SYGVKD. V lost 2 bases, J lost 0 bases, and 8 bases lay in between. This CDR3 is built from 15 residues. The origin of this receptor is a woman in her sixties or seventies with active or convalescent COVID-19. Input material: peripheral blood. V usage is TRBV10-3 and J usage is TRBJ2-1; tentatively, D is TRBD2 (5 bases). CDR3 nucleotides: TGTGCCATCAGTGAGGGTGGAGGCTCCTACAATGAGCAGTTCTTC. It is translated as CAISEGGGSYNEQFF.